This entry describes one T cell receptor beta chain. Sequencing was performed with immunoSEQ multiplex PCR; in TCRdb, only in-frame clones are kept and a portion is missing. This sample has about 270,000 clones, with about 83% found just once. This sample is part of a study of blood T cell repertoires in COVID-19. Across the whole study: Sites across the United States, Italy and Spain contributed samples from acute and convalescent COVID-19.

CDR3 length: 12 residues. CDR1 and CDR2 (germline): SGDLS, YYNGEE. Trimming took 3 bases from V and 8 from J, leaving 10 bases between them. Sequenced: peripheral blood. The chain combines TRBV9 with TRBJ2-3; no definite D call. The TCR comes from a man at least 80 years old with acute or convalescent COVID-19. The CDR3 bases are TGTGCCAGCAGCGCATTGATGGCTACGCAGTATTTT. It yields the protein CASSALMATQYF.